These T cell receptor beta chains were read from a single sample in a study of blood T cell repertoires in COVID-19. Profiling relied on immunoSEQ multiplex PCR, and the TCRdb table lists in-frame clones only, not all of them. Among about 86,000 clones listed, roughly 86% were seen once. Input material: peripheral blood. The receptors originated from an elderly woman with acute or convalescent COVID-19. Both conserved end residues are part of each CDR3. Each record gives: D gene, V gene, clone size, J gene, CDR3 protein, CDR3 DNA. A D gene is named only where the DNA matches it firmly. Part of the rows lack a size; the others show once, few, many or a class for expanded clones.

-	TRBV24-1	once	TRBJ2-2	CATSDRGNTGELFF	TGTGCCACCAGTGATAGGGGAAACACCGGGGAGCTGTTTTTT
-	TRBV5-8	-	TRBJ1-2	CASSGALGQSYGYTF	TGTGCCAGCAGCGGTGCCCTAGGACAGAGCTATGGCTACACCTTC
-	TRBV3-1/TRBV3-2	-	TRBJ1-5	CASSQPVGGYGNQPQHF	TGTGCCAGCAGCCAACCTGTGGGGGGATACGGCAATCAGCCCCAGCATTTT
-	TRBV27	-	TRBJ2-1	CASSLSTQGSYNEQFF	TGTGCCAGCAGTTTAAGCACCCAGGGCTCCTACAATGAGCAGTTCTTC
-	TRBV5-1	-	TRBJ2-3	CASSRGGAEDTQYF	TGCGCCAGCAGTCGAGGGGGGGCCGAAGATACGCAGTATTTT
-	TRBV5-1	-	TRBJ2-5	CASSFQGLAETQYF	TGCGCCAGCAGCTTTCAGGGGTTAGCGGAGACCCAGTACTTC
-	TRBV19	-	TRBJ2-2	CASSIEGRPRNTGELFF	TGTGCCAGTAGTATAGAAGGCAGGCCCAGAAACACCGGGGAGCTGTTTTTT
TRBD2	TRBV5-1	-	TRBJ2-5	CASSFPNSGFQETQYF	TGCGCCAGCAGCTTCCCGAATAGCGGGTTCCAAGAGACCCAGTACTTC
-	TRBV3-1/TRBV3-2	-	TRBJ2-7	CASTRGGGSYEQYF	TGTGCCAGCACTCGAGGGGGGGGTTCCTACGAGCAGTACTTC
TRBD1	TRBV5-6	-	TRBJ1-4	CASSPTKDRDEKLFF	TGTGCCAGCAGCCCCACAAAGGACAGGGATGAAAAACTGTTTTTT
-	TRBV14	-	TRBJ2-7	CASSPPGRTGGYEQYF	TGTGCCAGCAGCCCCCCCGGCCGGACAGGAGGGTACGAGCAGTACTTC
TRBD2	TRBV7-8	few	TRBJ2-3	CASSTGLAVGNTQYF	TGTGCCAGCAGCACGGGACTAGCGGTGGGAAATACGCAGTATTTT
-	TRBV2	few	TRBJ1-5	CASSVEQNQPQHF	TGTGCCAGCAGTGTAGAACAGAATCAGCCCCAGCATTTT
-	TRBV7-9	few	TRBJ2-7	CASAAGSLPYEQYF	TGTGCGAGCGCGGCGGGCTCACTACCCTACGAGCAGTACTTC
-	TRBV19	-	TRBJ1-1	CASSDVQGLSGREAFF	TGTGCCAGTAGTGACGTACAAGGACTCAGCGGTCGTGAAGCTTTCTTT
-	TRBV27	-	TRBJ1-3	CASSLSGSGNTIYF	TGTGCCAGCAGTTTGTCAGGGTCTGGAAACACCATATATTTT
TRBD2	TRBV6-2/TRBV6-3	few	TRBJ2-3	CASSTRAGATDTQYF	TGTGCCAGCAGTACTCGAGCGGGAGCTACAGATACGCAGTATTTT
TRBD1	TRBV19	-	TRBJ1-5	CASSEFGRQGASEPQHF	TGTGCCAGTAGTGAGTTTGGGAGACAGGGGGCGAGCGAGCCCCAGCATTTT
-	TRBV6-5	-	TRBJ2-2	CASSTPGRNTGELFF	TGTGCCAGCAGCACCCCCGGGAGGAACACCGGGGAGCTGTTTTTT
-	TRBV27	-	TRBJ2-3	CASSLEGGAGSTDTQYF	TGTGCCAGCAGTTTAGAGGGGGGGGCAGGAAGCACAGATACGCAGTATTTT
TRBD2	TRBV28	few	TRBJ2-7	CASSLTSGSWYEQYF	TGTGCCAGCAGTTTAACTAGCGGGAGCTGGTACGAGCAGTACTTC
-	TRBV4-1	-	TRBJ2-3	CASSLSTSTDTQYF	TGCGCCAGCAGCCTGTCCACTAGCACAGATACGCAGTATTTT
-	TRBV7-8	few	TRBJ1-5	CASSPQGQSNQPQHF	TGTGCCAGCAGCCCCCAGGGACAAAGCAATCAGCCCCAGCATTTT
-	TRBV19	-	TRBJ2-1	CASSIDLAGAGEQFF	TGTGCCAGTAGTATAGATCTTGCAGGGGCTGGTGAGCAGTTCTTC
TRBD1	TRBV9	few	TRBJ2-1	CASSWETGVNEQFF	TGTGCCAGCAGCTGGGAGACAGGGGTGAACGAGCAGTTCTTC
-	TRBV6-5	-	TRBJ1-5	CGSHGDYNQPQHF	TGTGGCTCACACGGGGATTACAATCAGCCCCAGCATTTT
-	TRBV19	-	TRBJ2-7	CASSKAPTNLDEQYF	TGTGCCAGTAGTAAGGCGCCGACAAACTTGGACGAGCAGTACTTC
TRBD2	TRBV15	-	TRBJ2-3	CATSSATSGGSDTQYF	TGTGCCACCAGCAGTGCAACTAGCGGGGGGTCAGATACGCAGTATTTT
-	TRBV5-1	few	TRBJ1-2	CASSLGSGDGYTF	TGCGCCAGCAGCTTAGGGTCGGGGGATGGCTACACCTTC
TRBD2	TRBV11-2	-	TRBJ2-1	CASSSQAGEGRYNEQFF	TGTGCCAGCAGCTCCCAGGCGGGGGAGGGCCGTTACAATGAGCAGTTCTTC
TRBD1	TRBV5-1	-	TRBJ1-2	CASSLEYPGQGNYGYTF	TGCGCCAGCAGCTTGGAATATCCGGGACAGGGAAATTATGGCTACACCTTC
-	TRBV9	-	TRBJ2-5	CASSVERRYGETQYF	TGTGCCAGCAGCGTAGAAAGGAGGTATGGAGAGACCCAGTACTTC
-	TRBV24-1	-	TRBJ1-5	CATSDGFQPQHF	TGTGCCACCAGTGACGGGTTTCAGCCCCAGCATTTT
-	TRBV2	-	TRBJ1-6	CASNYWRENSPLHF	TGTGCCAGCAATTATTGGCGGGAAAATTCACCCCTCCACTTT
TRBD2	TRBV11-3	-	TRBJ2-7	CASSLGGSGAYEQYF	TGTGCCAGCAGCTTAGGAGGTAGCGGGGCATACGAGCAGTACTTC
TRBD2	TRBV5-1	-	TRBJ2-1	CASSLAGTSGTNEQFF	TGCGCCAGCAGCTTGGCGGGGACTAGCGGAACCAATGAGCAGTTCTTC
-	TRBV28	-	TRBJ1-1	CASSTPQAQNTEAFF	TGTGCCAGCAGCACACCTCAGGCCCAGAACACTGAAGCTTTCTTT
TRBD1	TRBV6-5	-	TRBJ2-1	CASRSGQGPSNEQFF	TGTGCCAGCAGGTCGGGACAGGGCCCTTCCAATGAGCAGTTCTTC
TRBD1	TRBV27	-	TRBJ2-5	CASSFFPTGGGETQYF	TGTGCCAGCAGTTTCTTCCCGACAGGGGGAGGGGAGACCCAGTACTTC
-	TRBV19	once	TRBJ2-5	CASSIGPRVQETQYF	TGTGCCAGTAGTATAGGTCCCAGGGTCCAAGAGACCCAGTACTTC
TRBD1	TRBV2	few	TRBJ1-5	CASSQRQGYSNQPQHF	TGTGCCAGCAGTCAACGACAGGGATATAGCAATCAGCCCCAGCATTTT
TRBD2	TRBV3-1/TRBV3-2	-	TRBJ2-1	CASSPAAGLAVHEQFF	TGTGCCAGCAGCCCCGCGGCGGGACTAGCGGTCCATGAGCAGTTCTTC
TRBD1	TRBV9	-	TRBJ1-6	CASSPIGRYGQEGVPPLHF	TGTGCCAGCAGCCCAATAGGGAGGTACGGACAGGAAGGGGTCCCACCCCTCCACTTT
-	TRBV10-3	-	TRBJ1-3	CAIKDETGPGNTIYF	TGTGCCATCAAGGACGAAACAGGGCCTGGAAACACCATATATTTT
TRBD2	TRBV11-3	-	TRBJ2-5	CASSSGLAGQETQYF	TGTGCCAGCAGCTCGGGACTAGCGGGCCAAGAGACCCAGTACTTC
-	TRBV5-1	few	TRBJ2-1	CASSAAGQSVNEQFF	TGCGCCAGCAGCGCCGCGGGGCAAAGTGTGAATGAGCAGTTCTTC
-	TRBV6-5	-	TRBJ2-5	CASSSGGIQYF	TGTGCCAGCAGTAGTGGGGGGATCCAGTACTTC
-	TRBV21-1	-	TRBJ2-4	CASSKEEGSKNIQYF	TGTGCCAGCAGCAAAGAGGAGGGATCCAAAAACATTCAGTACTTC
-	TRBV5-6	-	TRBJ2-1	CASSLGRLQRLLF	TGTGCCAGCAGCTTGGGTCGACTCCAGAGGCTGCTCTTC
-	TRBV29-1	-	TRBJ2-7	CSVLQQGRFVEQYF	TGCAGCGTCCTCCAACAGGGGAGGTTCGTCGAGCAGTACTTC
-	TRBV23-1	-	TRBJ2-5	CASSQSTRMETQYF	TGCGCCAGCAGTCAATCGACTAGGATGGAGACCCAGTACTTC
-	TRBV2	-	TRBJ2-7	CASSDNYEQYF	TGTGCCAGCAGTGATAATTACGAGCAGTACTTC
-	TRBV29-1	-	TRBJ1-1	CSVEGIQRRAFF	TGCAGCGTTGAAGGGATCCAAAGGAGAGCTTTCTTT
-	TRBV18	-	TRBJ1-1	CASSPPAVSEAFF	TGTGCCAGCTCACCACCGGCAGTGTCTGAAGCTTTCTTT
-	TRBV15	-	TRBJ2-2	CATSRGAGAITGELFF	TGTGCCACCAGCAGAGGGGCAGGGGCTATTACCGGGGAGCTGTTTTTT
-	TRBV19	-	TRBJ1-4	CASSIQAGNEKLFF	TGTGCCAGTAGTATACAGGCCGGTAATGAAAAACTGTTTTTT
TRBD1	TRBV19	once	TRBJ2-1	CASSTVHRGEQFF	TGTGCCAGTAGTACGGTTCACAGGGGTGAGCAGTTCTTC
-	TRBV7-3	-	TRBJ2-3	CASSVGTYSTDTQYF	TGTGCCAGCAGCGTAGGGACTTATAGCACAGATACGCAGTATTTT
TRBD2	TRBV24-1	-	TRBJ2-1	CATSDGNLAGQFF	TGTGCCACCAGTGATGGGAACCTAGCGGGACAGTTCTTC